The 19 T cell receptor beta chains below were found in one sample sequenced in a study of Graves' ophthalmopathy and Graves' hyperthyroidism. Amplified material comprised TCR beta CDR3 regions derived from RNA transcripts. RT-PCR was first run with HTBI primers, then multiplex PCR in a second round. TCRdb re-analysed the multiplex PCR reads in MiXCR, keeping a single row per CDR3 protein. This table holds roughly 610,000 distinct CDR3 sequences, approximately 22% found once. The sample consisted of peripheral blood. These receptors were obtained from a woman under 30 with stable Graves' hyperthyroidism. Some clones in this sample may be carry-over from other donors' samples.

The chain's CDR3 is CASSFRTIQETQYF. CDR3 in DNA: TGTGCCAGCAGTTTTCGAACGATCCAAGAGACCCAGTACTTC. The V and J genes are TRBV12-3 or TRBV12-4 and TRBJ2-5, with D unresolved. Trimming took off 3 bases at V and 1 base at J, with 9 bases between the two ends. The CDR3 length is 14 residues.

A few counts support this clonotype. This rearrangement joins TRBV7-2 to TRBJ1-2; a possible D gene is TRBD1 (5 bases). From germline, CDR1 is SGHTA and CDR2 FQGNSA. The CDR3 loop spans 14 amino acids. Trimming removed 1 base at V and 7 bases at J, with 13 bases between. The CDR3 DNA sequence: TGTGCCAGCAGCTTAGAGGGCAGGGCAGCTGGCTACACCTTC. This gives the protein CASSLEGRAAGYTF.

This clonotype was counted between two and nine times. V is TRBV19 and J is TRBJ1-2, with 10 nucleotides matching TRBD1. CDR3 length: 14 amino acids. The germline CDR1 and CDR2 sequences are LNHDA and SQIVND (reference sequence). Trimming took 10 bases from V and 1 from J; bases not matched to a gene: 6. CDR3 nucleotides: TGTGCCACCCAGAGGACAGGGGGTAACTATGGCTACACCTTC. This translates into CATQRTGGNYGYTF.

This clonotype was recorded many times. The gene calls are TRBV7-3 and TRBJ2-5, with D perhaps TRBD1 (6 bases). The CDR3 loop spans 14 amino acids. The V gene lost 6 bases and the J gene lost 5 bases, with 16 bases spanning the gap. Germline CDR1 reads SGHTA; CDR2 reads FQGTGA. CDR3: CASRSITGSETQYF. The DNA for the CDR3 is TGTGCCAGCAGATCAATCACAGGGTCGGAGACCCAGTACTTC.

The sample holds one count of this clonotype. With a much larger clone just one base away, this may be a read error. This chain links TRBV28 with TRBJ2-2; no firm D call. The CDR3 is 15 amino acids. Germline V gives CDR1 MDHEN, CDR2 SYDVKM. The DNA for the CDR3 is TGTGCCAGGAGTTCGTCCGGTGGGTACACCGGGGAGCTGTTTTTT. Its protein is CARSSSGGYTGELFF.

This clonotype was observed at least ten times. This rearrangement joins TRBV20-1 to TRBJ2-7; 13 bases align to TRBD2. The germline gives CDR1 DFQATT, CDR2 SNEGSKA (reference sequence). CDR3 length equals 12 residues. The CDR3 reads CSGLAGAYEQYF. For the CDR3, the DNA is TGCAGCGGACTAGCGGGAGCCTACGAGCAGTACTTC.

The genes are TRBV5-1 and TRBJ1-2; D remains unclear. Per germline, CDR1 SGHRS and CDR2 YFSETQ. Trimming took off 0 bases at V and 5 bases at J, with 14 bases between the two ends. The CDR3 has 15 amino acids. DNA of the CDR3: TGCGCCAGCAGCTTGGCCTTAGGAAAGTCTTATGGCTACACCTTC. Its translation: CASSLALGKSYGYTF.

This clonotype occurred a few times. V gene TRBV5-1 combines with J gene TRBJ1-1; D call uncertain. The V end was cut by 3 bases, the J end by 1 base, with 7 bases between. The germline CDR1 and CDR2 sequences are SGHRS and YFSETQ. The CDR3 loop spans 13 amino acids. CDR3 DNA: TGCGCCAGCAGCTACGGAGCGAACACTGAAGCTTTCTTT. It specifies CASSYGANTEAFF.

Ten or more counts support this clonotype. The CDR3 loop reads CSARARGNSPLHF. In DNA, the CDR3 is TGCAGTGCTAGAGCCAGGGGCAATTCACCCCTCCACTTT. J is TRBJ1-6 and V is TRBV20-1; the D gene is possibly TRBD1 (6 bases). Trimming stripped 1 base from V and 7 bases from J, with 8 bases between. Per the germline V gene, CDR1 is DFQATT and CDR2 is SNEGSKA (reference sequence). CDR3 size: 13 residues.

Many counts were recorded for this clonotype. This rearrangement joins TRBV12-3 or TRBV12-4 to TRBJ1-2; possible D gene TRBD1, 6 bases. The CDR3 sequence is 14 residues long. Trimming shortened V by 1 base and J by 4 bases, and 10 bases separated the two germline ends. CDR3 residues: CASSLGGAGYGYTF. The CDR3 nucleotides are TGTGCCAGCAGTTTAGGGGGGGCGGGCTATGGCTACACCTTC.

This clonotype was detected ten times or more. A much larger clone is a single base away; this may be a read error. The V and J genes are TRBV11-2 and TRBJ1-5; possibly TRBD1 for D (5 bases). Germline assignment: CDR1 SGHAT and CDR2 FQNNGV. This CDR3 comprises 14 residues. The CDR3 bases are TGTGCCAGCAGCTTAGCACTGACAGATCAGCTCCAGCATTTT. This translates into CASSLALTDQLQHF.

Only a few counts were recorded for this clonotype. The rearrangement uses TRBV28 and TRBJ1-2; no reliable D call. CDR1 and CDR2 (germline): MDHEN, SYDVKM. The CDR3 is 13 residues long. V lost 2 bases and J lost 6, with 10 bases in between. The CDR3 coding sequence is TGTGCCAGCAGTTTAAACCGGGTTGATGGCTACACCTTC. Translating gives CASSLNRVDGYTF.

This clonotype was detected ten times or more. The J gene is TRBJ1-5, the V gene TRBV6-1; D is perhaps TRBD1 (5 bases). The CDR3 is 16 residues long. Germline V CDR1 and CDR2: MNHNS, SASEGT. V lost 7 bases and J 0 bases, leaving 16 bases between the germline ends. The CDR3: CASIRGVGNSNQPQHF. In nucleotides, the CDR3 is TGTGCCAGCATAAGGGGAGTCGGTAATAGCAATCAGCCCCAGCATTTT.

V is TRBV5-1 and J is TRBJ1-5, with 9 bases identical to TRBD1. V was pared by 2 bases and J by 2 bases, with 2 bases of the junction left unmatched. Per the germline V gene, CDR1 is SGHRS and CDR2 is YFSETQ. The CDR3 length is 15 residues. The CDR3 DNA reads TGCGCCAGCAGCTTACAGGGGGCAGGCAATCAGCCCCAGCATTTT. Amino acid sequence: CASSLQGAGNQPQHF.

About this clonotype itself: This may be a read error: a much more frequent sequence differs by one nucleotide. This rearrangement joins TRBV7-8 to TRBJ2-7, with TRBD1 matching over 7 bases. CDR3 size: 15 residues. Germline CDR1 and CDR2: SGHVS and FQNEAQ. CDR3 sequence: CASSLFNRGPYEQSF. The CDR3 bases are TGTGCCAGCAGCTTATTTAATAGGGGGCCCTACGAGCAGTCCTTC.

The table lists this clonotype with many counts. The chain recombines TRBV20-1 with TRBJ2-7, with TRBD1 matching over 9 bases. Germline V gene data show CDR1 as DFQATT and CDR2 as SNEGSKA (reference sequence). Trimming at V came to 6 bases and at J to 6 bases, leaving 15 bases not matched to a gene. There are 15 residues in the CDR3. The CDR3 here is CSAPRSGTGKVEQYF. CDR3 in DNA: TGCAGTGCCCCAAGGTCCGGGACAGGGAAGGTCGAGCAGTACTTC.

The genes are TRBV12-3 or TRBV12-4 and TRBJ1-2, with D hard to call. This CDR3 region has 13 residues. The V end was cut by 5 bases, the J end by 12 bases, with 19 bases between. CDR3 coding DNA: TGTGCCAGCAGTCTTATCTCCGTGCCGTTCCACACCTTC. Translation: CASSLISVPFHTF.

This clonotype was counted many times. The rearrangement uses TRBV11-2 and TRBJ1-5; 8 bases match TRBD1. Germline V CDR1 and CDR2: SGHAT, FQNNGV. This CDR3 is built from 17 residues. The V gene end was trimmed by 2 bases and the J gene end by 2 bases; junction bases not matched to a gene: 8. Here the CDR3 DNA reads TGTGCCAGCAGCTTAAGGCCAGGGGGCGAGGGCAATCAGCCCCAGCATTTT. As protein: CASSLRPGGEGNQPQHF. Based on the CDR3 plus reference TRBV11-2 and TRBJ1-5, the full variable domain is EAGVAQSPRYKIIEKRQSVAFWCNPISGHATLYWYQQILGQGPKLLIQFQNNGVVDDSQLPKDRFSAERLKGVDSTLKIQPAKLEDSAVYLCASSLRPGGEGNQPQHFGDGTRLSIL.

This clonotype has at least ten counts. The rearrangement links TRBV6-5 to TRBJ1-2; D gene uncertain. Germline V gene data show CDR1 as MNHEY and CDR2 as SVGAGI. Trimming stripped 5 bases from V and 3 bases from J, with 13 bases between. This CDR3 region has 14 residues. DNA for the CDR3: TGTGCCAGCAGTCCGGGTATCTCTGACTATGGCTACACCTTC. It codes for CASSPGISDYGYTF.